This TCR beta chain was found in a study of OX40 agonist ivuxolimab in advanced cancers. TCRdb's copy holds only in-frame clones and misses some; the assay was immunoSEQ multiplex PCR. This table has approximately 62,000 clones, roughly 90% appearing once. The germline CDR1 and CDR2 sequences are MDHEN and SYDVKM. V shed 4 bases, J shed 2 bases, and the junction held 6 bases outside the gene matches. The CDR3 runs to 15 residues. The TCR was taken from an adult with an advanced solid tumor such as melanoma, head and neck, liver or kidney cancer. The chain has TRBV28 and TRBJ2-7; 9 bases are shared with TRBD1. The source was CD4+ or CD8+ T cells sorted from blood, collected in a trial of the OX40 agonist ivuxolimab. The CDR3 spells CASSWGTGRAYEQYF. CDR3 bases: TGTGCCAGCAGTTGGGGGACAGGGAGGGCCTACGAGCAGTACTTC.